A selection of T cell receptor delta chains follows, all from one sample in a study of gamma-delta T cells after stem cell transplantation. TCRdb re-called the RT-PCR reads with CATT. Seen here are roughly 1,100 delta-chain clones, 2% to 2.5% observed once, and the top ten hold roughly 34%. The sample was gamma-delta T cells. These receptors were taken from a human donor. It is not recorded whose cells these are; they may come from a transplant donor. The CDR3 runs from the conserved cysteine through the conserved F or W.

>TRDV1|TRDJ1
CALGEGRLGAPPNTDKLIF
>TRDV2|TRDJ2
CACDMILGDPSLTAQLFF
>TRDV2|TRDJ1
CACDTVILGDTQYTDKLIF
>TRDV2|TRDJ1
CACDTVGGPMYTDKLIF
>TRDV2|TRDJ4
CACDPLGDKGRQPLIF
>TRDV2|TRDJ1
CACDTVGGIRRYTDKLIF
>TRDV1|TRDJ1
CALGGTNSYTDKLIF
>TRDV2|TRDJ1
CACDNVLGDTQYTDKLIF
>TRDV2|TRDJ1
CACDTVLGEPTYTDKLIF
>TRDV2|TRDJ1
CACDIVRGGYLYTDKLIF
>TRDV2|TRDJ3
CACDTPGGPSSWDTRQMFF
>TRDV2|TRDJ1
CACDTLGVNTDKLIF
>TRDV2|TRDJ1
CACGDMWGFLPGGAGGYGGPDKLIF
>TRDV2|TRDJ1
CSCDTVSAPFLGTGGPQRYTDKLIF
>TRDV2|TRDJ3
CACDTVGGTGGYVERHSSWDTRQMFF
>TRDV2|TRDJ1
CACDVLGDQGTTDKLIF
>TRDV2|TRDJ1
CACDAVLGASAITDKLIF
>TRDV2|TRDJ1
CACDSVLGDTLVTTDKLIF
>TRDV2|TRDJ3
CACDTVLGDASSWDTRQMFF
>TRDV2|TRDJ1
CACDTVPSGGDIANRTDKLIF
>TRDV2|TRDJ1
CACDTALRGRGDRSTDKLIF
>TRDV2|TRDJ1
CACDPLRGDKKLIF
>TRDV2|TRDJ1
CACDTVGGGYARSTDKLIF
>TRDV2|TRDJ1
CACDLLGDTYTDKLIF
>TRDV2|TRDJ1
CACDSLLGDDTDKLIF
>TRDV2|TRDJ1
CAFDSLGDPKPYPDKLIF
>TRDV2|TRDJ1
CACDALGDRGPAYTDKLIF
>TRDV2|TRDJ3
CACDAYWGIRSWDTRQMFF
>TRDV2|TRDJ1
CACDTVGGPAYTDKLIF
>TRDV2|TRDJ1
CACDTVLRLPQNDKLIF
>TRDV2|TRDJ1
CACDLLGDTATDKLIF
>TRDV2|TRDJ3
CACDTATGGYATWDTRQMFF
>TRDV2|TRDJ1
CACDTLLGDTDKLIF
>TRDV2|TRDJ1
CACDPLGDTQSPDKLIF
>TRDV2|TRDJ1
CACDAVLGATYTDKLIF
>TRDV2|TRDJ1
CACDVLGDLETDKLIF
>TRDV2|TRDJ3
CACDRVAGESSWDTRQMFF
>TRDV1|TRDJ1
CALGELRAYLYWFSLPYTDKLIF
>TRDV2|TRDJ1
CACDTLGDTNIDKLIF